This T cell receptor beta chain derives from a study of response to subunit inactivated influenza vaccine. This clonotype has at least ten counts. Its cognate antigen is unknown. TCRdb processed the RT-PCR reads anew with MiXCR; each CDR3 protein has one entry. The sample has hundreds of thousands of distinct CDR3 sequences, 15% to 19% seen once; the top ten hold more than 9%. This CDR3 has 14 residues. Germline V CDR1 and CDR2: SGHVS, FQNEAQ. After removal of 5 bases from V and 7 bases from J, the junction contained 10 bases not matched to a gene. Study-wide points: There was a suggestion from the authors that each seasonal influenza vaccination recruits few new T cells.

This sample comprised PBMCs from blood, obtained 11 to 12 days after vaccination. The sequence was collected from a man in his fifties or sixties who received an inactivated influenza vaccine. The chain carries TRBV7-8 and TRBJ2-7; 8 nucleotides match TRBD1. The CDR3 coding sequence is TGTGCCAGCAGCGAGTGGACAGGGACGGGAGAGCAGTACTTC. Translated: CASSEWTGTGEQYF.